The 26 T cell receptor beta chains presented below share a single source sample, sequenced in a study of CD8 T cells in ankylosing spondylitis. Using its own MiXCR run on the 5' RACE reads, TCRdb lists one record per CDR3 protein. In the table there are around 300,000 distinct CDR3 sequences, 9.5% to 13% of which are singletons. Sequenced sample: blood, either unsorted or a sorted T cell fraction (not recorded which). Every receptor here comes from a female donor with ankylosing spondylitis or in good health (not recorded which).

Of note for this clonotype: A single base separates this from a much larger clone, so it may be a read error. This sequence joins TRBV20-1 and TRBJ1-1; tentatively, D is TRBD1 (5 bases). Trimming stripped 1 base from V and 6 bases from J, with 12 bases between. Looked up from germline, CDR1 is DFQATT and CDR2 is SNEGSKA (reference sequence). The CDR3 sequence is 13 residues long. The CDR3 DNA is TGCAGTGCTAGAGTGGGGGGTGGACCTGAAGCTTTCTTT. This codes for CSARVGGGPEAFF.

In its sample, this clonotype was seen many times. The rearrangement joins TRBV20-1 to TRBJ2-1, with 7 positions matching TRBD2. The CDR3 sequence is 14 residues long. CDR1 and CDR2 (germline): DFQATT, SNEGSKA (reference sequence). Trimming at V came to 6 bases and at J to 4 bases, leaving 9 bases not matched to a gene. In nucleotides, the CDR3 is TGCAGTGCCATAGATCCGGGACTATACAATGAGCAGTTCTTC. It yields the protein CSAIDPGLYNEQFF.

This clonotype was picked up a small number of times. The V gene is TRBV7-2, the J gene TRBJ2-2, with unresolved D. Germline assignment: CDR1 SGHTA and CDR2 FQGNSA. V lost 2 bases to trimming and J lost 2 bases, with 6 bases between them. The CDR3 spans 14 residues. The DNA of the CDR3 is TGTGCCAGCAGCTTACTGCCCAACACCGGGGAGCTGTTTTTT. This sequence encodes CASSLLPNTGELFF.

This clonotype has just one count. The chain uses TRBV4-2 and TRBJ2-1; 7 bases line up with TRBD1. The CDR3 totals 16 residues. Looked up from germline, CDR1 is LGHNA and CDR2 is YNFKEQ. Unmatched junction bases numbered 4, after V lost 2 bases and J lost 0 bases. Here the CDR3 reads CASSQNRGASYNEQFF. In DNA, the CDR3 is TGTGCCAGCAGCCAAAACAGGGGCGCCTCCTACAATGAGCAGTTCTTC.

In its sample, this clonotype was seen many times. The V gene is TRBV6-5, the J gene TRBJ1-4; 8 bases are shared with TRBD1. This CDR3 has 16 amino acids. Germline assignment: CDR1 MNHEY and CDR2 SVGAGI. V lost 0 bases, J lost 8 bases, and 8 bases stayed unmatched. In DNA, the CDR3 is TGTGCCAGCAGTTACTCGGGACAGGAATTGAACGAAAAACTGTTTTTT. Protein sequence: CASSYSGQELNEKLFF.

This clonotype came up many times. The genes are TRBV14 and TRBJ2-5; no clear D gene. The CDR3 runs to 14 residues. Trimming pared 1 base from V and 4 bases from J, leaving 10 bases between. The germline CDR1 and CDR2 sequences are SGHDN and FVKESK. The CDR3 protein is CASSQVMVGETQYF. For the CDR3, the DNA is TGTGCCAGCAGCCAAGTTATGGTCGGAGAGACCCAGTACTTC.

There are many counts of this clonotype. The V gene is TRBV5-1, the J gene TRBJ1-5; D remains ambiguous. V was shortened by 2 bases and J by 0 bases, with 9 bases between the two germline ends. The CDR3 contains 15 residues. Germline assignment: CDR1 SGHRS and CDR2 YFSETQ. The CDR3 nucleotides read TGCGCCAGCAGCTTAATCCCAGGTAGCAATCAGCCCCAGCATTTT. Protein: CASSLIPGSNQPQHF.

The J gene is TRBJ2-1, the V gene TRBV5-8, with D possibly matching TRBD2 (5 bases). The CDR3 covers 15 residues. The V and J ends lost 4 bases and 8 bases respectively, with 19 bases between them. Germline V gene lookup returns CDR1 SGHTS and CDR2 YDEGEE. The CDR3 here is CASSLERPGIYEQFF. The CDR3 bases are TGTGCCAGCAGCCTCGAGCGGCCCGGGATCTATGAGCAGTTCTTC.

This clonotype has ten or more counts. The chain is built from TRBV28 and TRBJ2-2; 9 bases agree with TRBD1. This CDR3 comprises 17 residues. V lost 3 bases and J lost 4; bases outside the gene matches: 9. Germline V gene data show CDR1 as MDHEN and CDR2 as SYDVKM. The CDR3 sequence: CASSLFGQGYSTGELFF. The CDR3 DNA reads as TGTGCCAGCAGTTTGTTCGGACAGGGGTATAGCACCGGGGAGCTGTTTTTT.

This clonotype was detected only a few times. The chain joins TRBV15 to TRBJ2-5; TRBD2 matches 10 bases. Germline CDR1 and CDR2: LNHNV and YYDKDF (reference sequence). This CDR3 is 18 amino acids long. Trimming took 0 bases from V and 1 from J; bases not matched to a gene: 8. DNA for the CDR3: TGTGCCACCAGCAGAGACCTAGCGGGAGTGGGGCCCCAAGAGACCCAGTACTTC. Protein product: CATSRDLAGVGPQETQYF. The variable domain in full, with the rest retrieved from reference TRBV15 and TRBJ2-5, is DAMVIQNPRYQVTQFGKPVTLSCSQTLNHNVMYWYQQKSSQAPKLLFHYYDKDFNNEADTPDNFQSRRPNTSFCFLDIRSPGLGDTAMYLCATSRDLAGVGPQETQYFGPGTRLLVL.

This clonotype was found many times. The rearrangement links TRBV5-1 to TRBJ1-1; D uncertain. Per the germline V gene, CDR1 is SGHRS and CDR2 is YFSETQ. Deletions cut 4 bases from V and 1 base from J, with 11 bases between. The CDR3 is 14 amino acids. The CDR3 coding sequence is TGCGCCAGCAGCCGCTTCGAAGGGAACACTGAAGCTTTCTTT. Protein product: CASSRFEGNTEAFF.

The chain links TRBV4-2 to TRBJ2-3; D may be TRBD1 (7 bases). The CDR3 is made up of 15 amino acids. V was shortened by 4 bases and J by 4 bases, with 15 bases between the two germline ends. In germline, CDR1 is LGHNA, CDR2 YNFKEQ. DNA for the CDR3: TGTGCCAGCAGCCCCAGGGGGAGGTTCCCAGATACGCAGTATTTT. It codes for CASSPRGRFPDTQYF.

Many counts were recorded for this clonotype. This chain joins TRBV20-1 and TRBJ2-1, with a possible D match to TRBD1 (5 bases). Between the trimmed V and J ends, which lost 3 bases and 3 bases, there was a span of 12 bases. This CDR3 is built from 14 residues. CDR1 is DFQATT, CDR2 SNEGSKA, per germline (reference sequence). The CDR3 sequence is CSASRQGGYNEQFF. CDR3 DNA sequence: TGCAGTGCTAGTCGGCAGGGCGGCTACAATGAGCAGTTCTTC.

The chain combines TRBV5-1 with TRBJ1-5; tentatively, D is TRBD1 (5 bases). Germline CDR1 reads SGHRS; CDR2 reads YFSETQ. Trimming cost V 2 bases and J 6 bases, with 12 bases left between them. The CDR3 totals 14 residues. The CDR3 DNA is TGCGCCAGCAGCTTAGGAGGGGAGGGTCAGCCCCAGCATTTT. Protein sequence: CASSLGGEGQPQHF.

This clonotype appeared once. The V gene is TRBV7-8, the J gene TRBJ2-1, with 9 bases lining up with TRBD2. The germline CDR1 and CDR2 sequences are SGHVS and FQNEAQ. With V trimmed by 5 bases and J by 8 bases, 7 bases remained unmatched. The CDR3 contains 14 residues. CDR3 region: CASSRSGSGDEQFF. CDR3 DNA: TGTGCCAGCAGCCGTAGCGGGAGTGGCGATGAGCAGTTCTTC. The full variable domain, with the rest looked up from reference TRBV7-8 and TRBJ2-1, is GAGVSQSPRYKVAKRGQDVALRCDPISGHVSLFWYQQALGQGPEFLTYFQNEAQLDKSGLPSDRFFAERPEGSVSTLKIQRTQQEDSAVYLCASSRSGSGDEQFFGPGTRLTVL.

The sample holds many counts of this clonotype. The rearrangement joins TRBV6-5 to TRBJ1-5; D gene ambiguous. V lost 0 bases to trimming and J lost 6 bases, with 12 bases between them. The CDR3 has 15 residues. Germline V lookup: CDR1 MNHEY, CDR2 SVGAGI. CDR3 in amino acids: CASSYSVGRVQPQHF. The CDR3 nucleotides are TGTGCCAGCAGTTACTCCGTGGGGAGGGTTCAGCCCCAGCATTTT.

There are many counts of this clonotype. The chain carries TRBV7-9 and TRBJ2-7, with D perhaps given as TRBD1 or TRBD2 (5 bases each). The CDR3 is made up of 14 amino acids. Germline loops: CDR1 SEHNR, CDR2 FQNEAQ (reference sequence). The V end lost 5 bases, the J end lost 5 bases, and 16 bases lay between the germline ends. The CDR3 nucleotides are TGTGCCAGCAGCCCCGGGGCGGTGCGCGACGAGCAGTACTTC. Translation: CASSPGAVRDEQYF.

The chain recombines TRBV18 with TRBJ2-2; 7 nucleotides agree with TRBD1. The J segment lost 1 base and the V segment lost 6 bases, leaving 8 bases of the junction unmatched. The CDR3 is 16 residues long. The germline gives CDR1 KGHSH, CDR2 LQKENI. The CDR3 reads CASSTETGRNTGELFF. Here the CDR3 DNA reads TGTGCCAGCTCGACCGAGACAGGGCGGAACACCGGGGAGCTGTTTTTT. The whole variable domain, filled in from reference TRBV18 and TRBJ2-2, reads NAGVMQNPRHLVRRRGQEARLRCSPMKGHSHVYWYRQLPEEGLKFMVYLQKENIIDESGMPKERFSAEFPKEGPSILRIQQVVRGDSAAYFCASSTETGRNTGELFFGEGSRLTVL.

In regard to this clonotype: Germline is not matched at one junction end, which may reflect a read error. The J gene is TRBJ1-6, the V gene TRBV20-1; D is perhaps TRBD1 (6 bases). CDR1 is DFQATT, CDR2 SNEGSKA, per germline (reference sequence). This CDR3 has 12 residues. The CDR3 DNA sequence: TGCGGTGCTAAAGATGGGGGCTCACCCCTCCACTTT. Amino acids: CGAKDGGSPLHF.

This chain's CDR3 is CASSRNPRPGQGSYGYTF. CDR3 coding DNA: TGTGCCAGCAGCCGTAATCCTAGACCGGGACAGGGAAGCTATGGCTACACCTTC. This chain links TRBV11-2 with TRBJ1-2; 9 nucleotides align to TRBD1. The CDR3 consists of 18 residues. With V trimmed by 5 bases and J by 4 bases, 17 bases remained unmatched. Germline loops: CDR1 SGHAT, CDR2 FQNNGV.

This clonotype was picked up many times. The rearrangement uses TRBV11-2 and TRBJ1-3, with 11 positions matching TRBD1. The CDR3 has 17 residues. Germline CDR1 is SGHAT and CDR2 is FQNNGV. V shed 0 bases, J shed 0 bases, and the junction held 1 base outside the gene matches. Here the CDR3 reads CASSLDGTGGSGNTIYF. The CDR3 DNA follows: TGTGCCAGCAGCTTAGATGGGACAGGGGGCTCTGGAAACACCATATATTTT. Looking up the rest from reference TRBV11-2 and TRBJ1-3 gives the full variable domain: EAGVAQSPRYKIIEKRQSVAFWCNPISGHATLYWYQQILGQGPKLLIQFQNNGVVDDSQLPKDRFSAERLKGVDSTLKIQPAKLEDSAVYLCASSLDGTGGSGNTIYFGEGSWLTVV.

This clonotype was observed many times. The CDR3 region has the DNA TGTGCCAGCAGCCAAGGAGGAATAGCGGGAGGATCCACCGGGGAGCTGTTTTTT. Translating gives CASSQGGIAGGSTGELFF. This chain connects TRBV4-2 to TRBJ2-2; 10 nucleotides agree with TRBD2. V was pared by 1 base and J by 4 bases, with 9 bases of the junction left unmatched. The CDR3 has 18 residues. The germline V gene has CDR1 LGHNA and CDR2 YNFKEQ.

This clonotype has ten or more counts. The chain joins TRBV2 to TRBJ2-3; D is unresolved. Germline V gene lookup returns CDR1 SNHLY and CDR2 FYNNEI. This CDR3 region has 10 residues. The V end lost 7 bases, the J end lost 10 bases, and 9 bases lay between the germline ends. For the CDR3, the DNA is TGTGCCAGCACAGGCATAGCGCAGTATTTT. It yields the protein CASTGIAQYF.

This clonotype is a singleton in its sample. This could be a read error, since a much larger clone is one nucleotide away. The gene calls are TRBV27 and TRBJ1-2; D is unresolved. From germline, CDR1 is MNHEY and CDR2 SMNVEV (reference sequence). This CDR3 has 16 amino acids. Trimming stripped 5 bases from V and 4 bases from J, with 20 bases between. Here the CDR3 reads CASSLRGSSQGYGYTF. CDR3 in DNA: TGTGCCAGCAGTCTACGAGGCTCGAGTCAAGGCTATGGCTACACCTTC.

In this sample, this clonotype turned up a few times. The gene calls are TRBV7-8 and TRBJ2-1, with TRBD2 matching over 8 bases. The germline CDR1 and CDR2 sequences are SGHVS and FQNEAQ. The CDR3 length is 15 residues. Trimming at V came to 1 base and at J to 6 bases, leaving 5 bases not matched to a gene. CDR3 sequence reads: CASSLVSGDLNEQFF. As DNA, the CDR3 is TGTGCCAGCAGCTTAGTTAGCGGGGACCTCAATGAGCAGTTCTTC.

This clonotype was recorded many times. This chain uses TRBV24-1 with TRBJ2-5, with D perhaps matching TRBD1 or TRBD2 (5 bases each). This CDR3 spans 15 amino acids. From germline, CDR1 is KGHDR and CDR2 SFDVKD. Trimming removed 3 bases at V and 1 base at J, with 11 bases between. The CDR3 DNA reads as TGTGCCACCAGTGATGCTCGGGACCGCCAAGAGACCCAGTACTTC. It is translated as CATSDARDRQETQYF.